The next 8 T cell receptor beta chains were all read from a single sample in a study of T cell changes during pregnancy in multiple sclerosis. Data came from immunoSEQ multiplex PCR; TCRdb stores just in-frame clones and leaves some out. The repertoire holds about 32,000 clones, with 89% as singletons. The starting material was CD8+ T cells from peripheral blood mononuclear cells, obtained in the first trimester of pregnancy. The receptors come from a female donor with multiple sclerosis, enrolled in a pregnancy study.

In this sample, this clone turned up once. V is TRBV19 and J is TRBJ2-1; possibly TRBD1 for D (5 bases). V was trimmed by 8 bases and J by 3 bases, leaving 17 bases between them. The CDR3 has 15 residues. In germline, CDR1 is LNHDA, CDR2 SQIVND (reference sequence). CDR3 amino acids: CASLKGVFNYNEQFF. The CDR3 DNA reads as TGTGCCAGTCTTAAAGGGGTTTTCAACTACAATGAGCAGTTCTTC.

This clone was recorded only once. The rearrangement uses TRBV4-1 and TRBJ2-7, with 9 bases lining up with TRBD2. Germline lookup yields CDR1 MGHRA and CDR2 YSYEKL. V dropped 2 bases and J dropped 5; count of bases not matched to a gene: 4. The CDR3 extends over 14 amino acids. The CDR3 sequence is CASSQIAGADEQYF. The DNA for the CDR3 is TGCGCCAGCAGCCAAATAGCGGGAGCGGACGAGCAGTACTTC.

V and J are TRBV5-1 and TRBJ2-3; 8 nucleotides line up with TRBD1. The CDR3 is 15 residues long. CDR1 SGHRS and CDR2 YFSETQ come from the germline V gene. The J segment lost 4 bases and the V segment lost 1 base, leaving 5 bases of the junction unmatched. The CDR3 loop reads CASSLRQGASDTQYF. The CDR3 nucleotides are TGCGCCAGCAGCTTGAGGCAGGGGGCTTCAGATACGCAGTATTTT.

V gene TRBV5-1 combines with J gene TRBJ2-7, with TRBD1 identical over 8 bases. V lost 7 bases and J lost 0; bases outside the gene matches: 6. Germline V lookup: CDR1 SGHRS, CDR2 YFSETQ. The CDR3 sequence is 14 residues long. The CDR3 protein is CASGYGTGSYEQYF. The CDR3 DNA reads as TGCGCCAGCGGGTACGGGACAGGCTCCTACGAGCAGTACTTC.

This chain connects TRBV10-3 to TRBJ2-7, with no clear D. This CDR3 is 15 amino acids long. The germline V gene encodes CDR1 ENHRY and CDR2 SYGVKD. Trimming pared 0 bases from V and 3 bases from J, leaving 12 bases between. The CDR3: CAISESTRSFYEQYF. The CDR3 nucleotides read TGTGCCATCAGTGAGTCAACGAGGAGTTTCTACGAGCAGTACTTC.

CDR3 coding DNA: TGTGCCAGCTCGAGAGACAGCTCCTACAATGAGCAGTTCTTC. Translation: CASSRDSSYNEQFF. This chain joins TRBV9 and TRBJ2-1; TRBD1 might be the D (5 bases). Germline V gene data show CDR1 as SGDLS and CDR2 as YYNGEE. The CDR3 totals 14 residues. Trimming cost V 7 bases and J 0 bases, with 11 bases left between them.

The table lists this clone with a few counts. This sequence joins TRBV19 and TRBJ2-7, with D perhaps TRBD1 (5 bases). The germline V gene has CDR1 LNHDA and CDR2 SQIVND (reference sequence). V was pared by 1 base and J by 5 bases, with 15 bases between. The CDR3 length is 15 residues. CDR3 nucleotides: TGTGCCAGTAGTATAGCCCCCCAGGGAAGAAACGAGCAGTACTTC. Translation gives CASSIAPQGRNEQYF.

This clone has only one observation. This chain uses TRBV25-1 with TRBJ2-2; 7 bases are shared with TRBD2. Germline CDR1 is MGHDK and CDR2 is SYGVNS. The CDR3 totals 15 residues. The ends lost 2 bases at V and 3 bases at J; junction bases unmatched: 3. The CDR3 is CASSERLADTGELFF. CDR3 coding DNA: TGTGCCAGCAGTGAACGGCTAGCGGACACCGGGGAGCTGTTTTTT.